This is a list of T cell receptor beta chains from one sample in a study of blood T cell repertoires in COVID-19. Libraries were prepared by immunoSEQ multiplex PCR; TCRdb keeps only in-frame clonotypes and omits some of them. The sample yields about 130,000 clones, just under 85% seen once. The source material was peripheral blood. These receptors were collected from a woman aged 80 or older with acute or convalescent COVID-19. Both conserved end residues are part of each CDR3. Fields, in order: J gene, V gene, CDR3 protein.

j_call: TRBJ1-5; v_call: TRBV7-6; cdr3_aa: CASSLTDRGLQPQHF
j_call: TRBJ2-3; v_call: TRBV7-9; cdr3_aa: CASSRLGQGSDTQYF
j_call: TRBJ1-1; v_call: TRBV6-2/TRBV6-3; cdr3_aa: CASSTGQGRRTEAFF
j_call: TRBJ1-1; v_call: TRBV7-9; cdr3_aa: CASSLTAGLWDTEAFF
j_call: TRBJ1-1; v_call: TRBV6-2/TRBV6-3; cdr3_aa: CASSYSFLEPTQIYTEAFF
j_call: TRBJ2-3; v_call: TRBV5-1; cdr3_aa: CASSVGQTAATDTQYF
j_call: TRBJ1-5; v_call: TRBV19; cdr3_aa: CASSIIRGPESNQPQHF
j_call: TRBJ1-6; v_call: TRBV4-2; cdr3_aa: CASRPGGDYNSPLHF
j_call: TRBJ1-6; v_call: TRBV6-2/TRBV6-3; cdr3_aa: CASSPGVAPLHF
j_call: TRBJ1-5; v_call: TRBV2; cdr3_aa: CARGDSNSPNQPQHF
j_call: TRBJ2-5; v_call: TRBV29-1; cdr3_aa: CSSRDRVEETQYF
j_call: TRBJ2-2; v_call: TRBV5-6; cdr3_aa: CATQTTDPNTGELFF
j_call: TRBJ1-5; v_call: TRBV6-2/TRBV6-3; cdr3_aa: CASNPKGGKGNFVGQPQHF
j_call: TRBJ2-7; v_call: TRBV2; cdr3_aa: CASSVEDRSKQYF
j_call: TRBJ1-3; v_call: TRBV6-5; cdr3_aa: CASSRGGTGNTIYF
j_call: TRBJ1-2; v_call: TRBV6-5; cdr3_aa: CASRPPGQPYGYTF
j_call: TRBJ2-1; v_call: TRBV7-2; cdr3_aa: CASSSSGGSGANNEQFF
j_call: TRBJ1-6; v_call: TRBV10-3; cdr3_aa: CAITGDRGSPLHF
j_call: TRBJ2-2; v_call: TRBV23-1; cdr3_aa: CASSLTPRQVPNMNTGELFF
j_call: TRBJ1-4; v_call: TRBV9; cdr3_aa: CASSVGGGVFDEKLFF
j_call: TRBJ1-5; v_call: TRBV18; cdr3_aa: CASSPSSGEGQPQHF
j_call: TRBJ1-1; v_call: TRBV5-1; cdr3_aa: CASSLGRSGTEAFF
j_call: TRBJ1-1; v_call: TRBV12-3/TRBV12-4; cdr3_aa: CASSPPRVTEAFF
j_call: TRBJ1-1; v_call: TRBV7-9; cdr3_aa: CASSFWKEGTEAFF
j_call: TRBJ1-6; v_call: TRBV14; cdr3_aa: CASSQEGGLNSPLHF
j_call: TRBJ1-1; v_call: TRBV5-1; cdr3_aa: CASSPWGGATEAFF
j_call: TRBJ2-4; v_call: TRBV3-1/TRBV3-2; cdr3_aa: CASSNRVLKNIQYF
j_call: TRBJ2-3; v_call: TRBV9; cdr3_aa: CASSVRWGQASTDTQYF
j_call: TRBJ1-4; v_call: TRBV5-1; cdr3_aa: CASSSGDRDEEKLFF
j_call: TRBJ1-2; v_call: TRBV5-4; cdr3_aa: CASSISGGGYTF
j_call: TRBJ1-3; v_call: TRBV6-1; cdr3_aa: CASSEFQGRLSGNTIYF
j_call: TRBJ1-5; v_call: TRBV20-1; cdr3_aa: CSASLSEDRGPQHF
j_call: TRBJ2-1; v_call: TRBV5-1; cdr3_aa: CASRPGTLNEQFF
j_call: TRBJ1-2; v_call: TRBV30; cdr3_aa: CAWHRETYGYTF
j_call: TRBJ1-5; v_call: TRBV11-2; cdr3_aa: CASSLDGGDQPQHF
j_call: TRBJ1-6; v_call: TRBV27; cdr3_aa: CASSSGVYNSPLHF
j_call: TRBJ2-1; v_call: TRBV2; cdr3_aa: CASDTDRGQVEQFF
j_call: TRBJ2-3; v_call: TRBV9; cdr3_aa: CASSVVAGTTDTQYF
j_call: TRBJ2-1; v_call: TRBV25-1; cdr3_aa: CASSDSGQANSYNEQFF
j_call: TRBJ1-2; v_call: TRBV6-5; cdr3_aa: CASSLTGVGGYTF
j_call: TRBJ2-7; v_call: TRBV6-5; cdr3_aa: CASSRTGAAYEQYF
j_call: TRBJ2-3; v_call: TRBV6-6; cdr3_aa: CASSYDRDTADTQYF
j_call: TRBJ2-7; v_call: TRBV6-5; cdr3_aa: CASSYLGQGDEQYF
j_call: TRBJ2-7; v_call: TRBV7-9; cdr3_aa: CASSFLRGGIYEQYF
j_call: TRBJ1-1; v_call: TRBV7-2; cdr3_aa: CASNDRDLLNTEAFF
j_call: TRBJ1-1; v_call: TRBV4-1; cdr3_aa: CASSQGGAGDTEAFF
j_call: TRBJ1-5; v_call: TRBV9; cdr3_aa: CASSPEDRAIWPQHF
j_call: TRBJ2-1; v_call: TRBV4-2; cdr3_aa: CASSQAGQGVYSEQFF